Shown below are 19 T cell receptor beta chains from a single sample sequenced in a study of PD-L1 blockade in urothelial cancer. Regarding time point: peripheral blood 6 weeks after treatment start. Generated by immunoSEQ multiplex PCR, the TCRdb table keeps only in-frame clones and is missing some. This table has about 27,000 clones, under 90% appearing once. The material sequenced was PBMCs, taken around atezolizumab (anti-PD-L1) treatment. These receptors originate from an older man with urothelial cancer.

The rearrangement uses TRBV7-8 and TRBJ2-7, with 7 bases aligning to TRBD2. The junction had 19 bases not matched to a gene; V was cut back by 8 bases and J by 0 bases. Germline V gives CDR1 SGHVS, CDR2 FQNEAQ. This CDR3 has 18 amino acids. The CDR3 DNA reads TGTGCCAGCCAAGCCGTCGCGGGAGCCCTGTTGAGCTCCTACGAGCAGTACTTC. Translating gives CASQAVAGALLSSYEQYF.

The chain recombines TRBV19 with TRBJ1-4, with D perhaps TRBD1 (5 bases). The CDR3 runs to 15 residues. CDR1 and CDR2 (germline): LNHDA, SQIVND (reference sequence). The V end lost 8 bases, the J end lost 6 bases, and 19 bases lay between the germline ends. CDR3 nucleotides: TGTGCCAGTTCCCCCAAACAGGTATCGGATGAAAAACTGTTTTTT. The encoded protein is CASSPKQVSDEKLFF.

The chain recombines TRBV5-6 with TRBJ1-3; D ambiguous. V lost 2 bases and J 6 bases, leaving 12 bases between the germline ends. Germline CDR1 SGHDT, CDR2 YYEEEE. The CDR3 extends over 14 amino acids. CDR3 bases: TGTGCCAGCAGCTTAGTGAGCGGCCTAAACACCATATATTTT. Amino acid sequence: CASSLVSGLNTIYF.

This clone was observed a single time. The CDR3: CASSWGTGGQETQYF. The CDR3 DNA follows: TGCGCCAGCAGCTGGGGGACAGGGGGGCAAGAGACCCAGTACTTC. The chain has TRBV5-1 and TRBJ2-5; the match to TRBD1 covers 11 bases. This CDR3 is built from 15 residues. The trim removed 3 bases at V and 2 bases at J, leaving 3 bases unmatched. Germline V gene data show CDR1 as SGHRS and CDR2 as YFSETQ.

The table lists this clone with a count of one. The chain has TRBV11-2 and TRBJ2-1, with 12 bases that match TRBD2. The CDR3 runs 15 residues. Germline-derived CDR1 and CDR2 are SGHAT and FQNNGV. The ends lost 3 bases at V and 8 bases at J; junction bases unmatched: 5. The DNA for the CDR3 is TGTGCCAGCAGCTTGGGGACTAGCGGGTTGGATGAGCAGTTCTTC. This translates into CASSLGTSGLDEQFF.

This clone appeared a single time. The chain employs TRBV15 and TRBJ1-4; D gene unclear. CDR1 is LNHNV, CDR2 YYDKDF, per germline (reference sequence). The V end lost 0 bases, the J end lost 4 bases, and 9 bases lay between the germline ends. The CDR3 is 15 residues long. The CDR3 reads CATSRDPRINEKLFF. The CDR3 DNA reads TGTGCCACCAGCAGAGATCCCAGGATTAATGAAAAACTGTTTTTT.

The CDR3: CATRILAQGTDTQYF. For the CDR3, the DNA is TGTGCCACCAGGATCTTGGCACAGGGCACAGATACGCAGTATTTT. V and J are TRBV15 and TRBJ2-3, with a possible D match to TRBD1 (5 bases). The germline gives CDR1 LNHNV, CDR2 YYDKDF (reference sequence). Trimming removed 6 bases at V and 1 base at J, with 14 bases between. This CDR3 contains 15 residues.

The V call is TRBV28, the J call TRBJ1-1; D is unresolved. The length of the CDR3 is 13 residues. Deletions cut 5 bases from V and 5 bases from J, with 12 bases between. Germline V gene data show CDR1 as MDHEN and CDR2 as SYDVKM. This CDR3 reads CASSLDIGTEAFF. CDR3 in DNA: TGTGCCAGCAGTCTCGACATTGGGACTGAAGCTTTCTTT.

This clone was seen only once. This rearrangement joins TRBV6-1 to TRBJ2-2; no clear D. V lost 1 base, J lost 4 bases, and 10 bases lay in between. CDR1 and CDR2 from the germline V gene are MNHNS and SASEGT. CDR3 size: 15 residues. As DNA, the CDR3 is TGTGCCAGCAGTGAAGGGCCTGTCGTCACCGGGGAGCTGTTTTTT. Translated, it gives CASSEGPVVTGELFF.

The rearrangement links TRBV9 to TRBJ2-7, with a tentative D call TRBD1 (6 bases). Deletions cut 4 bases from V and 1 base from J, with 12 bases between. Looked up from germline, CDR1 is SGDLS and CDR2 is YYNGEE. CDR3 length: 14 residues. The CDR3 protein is CASSPRQGSYEQYF. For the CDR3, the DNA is TGTGCCAGCAGCCCCAGGCAGGGGTCCTACGAGCAGTACTTC.

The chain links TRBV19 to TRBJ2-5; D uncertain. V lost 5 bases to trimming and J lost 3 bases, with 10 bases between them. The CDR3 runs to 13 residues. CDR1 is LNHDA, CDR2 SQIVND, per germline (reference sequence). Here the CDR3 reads CASSRNSKETQYF. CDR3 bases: TGTGCCAGTAGTCGGAACAGTAAAGAGACCCAGTACTTC.

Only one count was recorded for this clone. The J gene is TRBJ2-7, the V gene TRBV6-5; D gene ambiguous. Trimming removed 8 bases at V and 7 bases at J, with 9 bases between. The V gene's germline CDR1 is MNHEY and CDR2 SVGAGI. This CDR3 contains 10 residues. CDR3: CASSPGEQYF. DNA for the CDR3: TGTGCCAGCTCTCCCGGGGAGCAGTACTTC.

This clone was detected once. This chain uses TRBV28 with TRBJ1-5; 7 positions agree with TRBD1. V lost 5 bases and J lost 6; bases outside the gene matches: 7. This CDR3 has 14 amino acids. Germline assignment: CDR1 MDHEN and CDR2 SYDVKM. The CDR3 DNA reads TGTGCCAGCAGTGAGGGTGACAGGGCTCAGCCCCAGCATTTT. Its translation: CASSEGDRAQPQHF.

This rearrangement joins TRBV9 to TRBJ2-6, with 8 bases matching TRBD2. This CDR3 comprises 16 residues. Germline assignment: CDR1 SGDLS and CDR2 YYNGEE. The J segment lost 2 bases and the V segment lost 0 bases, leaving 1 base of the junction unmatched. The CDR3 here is CASSVGSGAGANVLTF. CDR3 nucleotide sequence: TGTGCCAGCAGCGTAGGTAGCGGGGCTGGGGCCAACGTCCTGACTTTC.

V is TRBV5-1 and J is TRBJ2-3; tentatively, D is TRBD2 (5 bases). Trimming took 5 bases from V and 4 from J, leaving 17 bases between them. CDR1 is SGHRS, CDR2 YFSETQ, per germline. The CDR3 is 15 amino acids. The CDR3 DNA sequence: TGCGCCAGCAGGCTGGACCCTGGCGGGCCAGATACGCAGTATTTT. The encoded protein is CASRLDPGGPDTQYF.

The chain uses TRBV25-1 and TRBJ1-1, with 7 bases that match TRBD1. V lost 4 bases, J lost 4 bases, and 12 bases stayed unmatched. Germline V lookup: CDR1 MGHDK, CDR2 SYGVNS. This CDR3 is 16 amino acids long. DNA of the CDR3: TGTGCCAGCAGTGGTGAGGGGGCCCCGACGGGCACTGAAGCTTTCTTT. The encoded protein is CASSGEGAPTGTEAFF.

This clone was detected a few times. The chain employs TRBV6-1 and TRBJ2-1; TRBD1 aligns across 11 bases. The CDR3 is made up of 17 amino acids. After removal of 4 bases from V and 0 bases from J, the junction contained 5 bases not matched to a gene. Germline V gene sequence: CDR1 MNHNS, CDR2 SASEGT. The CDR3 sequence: CASSVWDRGSSYNEQFF. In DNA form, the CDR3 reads TGTGCCAGCAGTGTTTGGGACAGGGGGAGCTCCTACAATGAGCAGTTCTTC.

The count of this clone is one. In nucleotides, the CDR3 is TGTGCCATTACTAGCGGGAGATCCTTAGGAGATACGCAGTATTTT. It specifies CAITSGRSLGDTQYF. This chain joins TRBV10-3 and TRBJ2-3; 11 bases fit TRBD2. This CDR3 has 15 residues. The junction had 10 bases not matched to a gene; V was cut back by 9 bases and J by 5 bases. Per the germline V gene, CDR1 is ENHRY and CDR2 is SYGVKD.

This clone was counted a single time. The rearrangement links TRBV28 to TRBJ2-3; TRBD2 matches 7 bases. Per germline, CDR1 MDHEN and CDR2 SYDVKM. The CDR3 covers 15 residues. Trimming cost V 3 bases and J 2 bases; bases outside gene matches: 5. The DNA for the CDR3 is TGTGCCAGCAGTTTTGGGACTATAATCACAGATACGCAGTATTTT. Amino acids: CASSFGTIITDTQYF.